The clone carrying this T cell receptor beta chain appeared a few times. As yet, its antigen is unknown. The CDR3 sequence is 14 residues long. With V trimmed by 3 bases and J by 6 bases, 6 bases remained unmatched. The sample comes from a study of blood T cells in healthy people across ages. Findings and limits, study-wide: Roughly linearly, TCR beta diversity per million T cells fell as age increased.

Alongside a J-beta primer mix, a sample-barcoded 5' primer served in a second PCR lasting roughly 7 to 11 cycles. With 12 random nucleotides, a template-switch adaptor tagged each individual cDNA molecule. MiXCR, run by TCRdb on the 5' RACE reads, gives a single entry per CDR3 protein. This sample carries about 940,000 distinct CDR3 sequences, roughly 52% of them seen once, and the ten largest clones take under 15%. Drawn from each donor were roughly 9.4 milliliters of peripheral blood. The chain is built from TRBV12-3 or TRBV12-4 and TRBJ2-5, with 8 nucleotides matching TRBD1. Sequencing input: blood. This TCR derives from a man aged 25-40 years in good health. CDR3 sequence reads: CASSFQDREKTQYF. The CDR3 nucleotides read TGTGCCAGCAGTTTTCAGGACAGGGAAAAGACCCAGTACTTC.